Listed here is a single TCR beta chain. Its cognate antigen is unknown. The data stem from a study of T cell responses to AZD1222 COVID-19 vaccine. The assay was immunoSEQ multiplex PCR, and TCRdb's table has in-frame clones only and misses some. The sample carries about 140,000 clones, under 95% recorded once. Trimming removed 2 bases from V and 7 bases from J, with 15 bases in between. Looked up from germline, CDR1 is MNHNS and CDR2 is SASEGT. There are 15 residues in the CDR3. Findings and limits, study-wide: Donors were mostly white British, more females; clonal diversity possibly underestimated.

The sequence came from an adult who received the MenACWY meningococcal vaccine as a control. V usage is TRBV6-1 and J usage is TRBJ1-5, with a tentative D call TRBD1 (5 bases). Sequencing was performed on peripheral blood, taken 28 days after the second dose of the MenACWY control vaccine. CDR3 protein: CASSEFIGTRQPQHF. As DNA, the CDR3 is TGTGCCAGCAGTGAATTTATAGGGACTAGACAGCCCCAGCATTTT.